One sample yielded the 24 T cell receptor beta chains listed below, sequenced in a study of immune cell composition in non-small cell lung cancer. Clones were sequenced by immunoSEQ multiplex PCR, and TCRdb holds only the in-frame ones, with some missing. The sample lists 14,000 or so clones; approximately 81% were seen once. The sample was lung tumor tissue. These receptors originate from a human donor with non-small cell lung cancer.

DNA for the CDR3: TGTGCCAGCAGCGTAGCCTACAATGAGCAGTTCTTC. Amino acid sequence: CASSVAYNEQFF. V is TRBV5-8 and J is TRBJ2-1; D is unclear. The CDR3 loop spans 12 amino acids. With 4 bases removed from V and 2 bases from J, the gap between germline ends came to 4 bases. Per the germline V gene, CDR1 is SGHTS and CDR2 is YDEGEE.

The chain couples TRBV27 to TRBJ1-4; tentative D call: TRBD1 (6 bases). V was cut by 5 bases and J by 7 bases, with 14 bases left in between. This CDR3 is 14 amino acids long. Germline V gene data show CDR1 as MNHEY and CDR2 as SMNVEV (reference sequence). The CDR3 region is CASSDVGGPEKLFF. The CDR3 region has the DNA TGTGCCAGCAGTGACGTAGGGGGGCCTGAAAAACTGTTTTTT.

The chain links TRBV19 to TRBJ1-4; unclear D gene. Germline V CDR1 and CDR2: LNHDA, SQIVND (reference sequence). This CDR3 contains 12 residues. V was cut by 4 bases and J by 10 bases, with 10 bases left in between. The CDR3 DNA follows: TGTGCCAGTAGTACGTCAGCGGGAAAACTGTTTTTT. This translates into CASSTSAGKLFF.

The chain uses TRBV18 and TRBJ2-3; 12 bases match TRBD2. Germline V lookup: CDR1 KGHSH, CDR2 LQKENI. The CDR3 is 16 residues long. Unmatched junction bases numbered 1, after V lost 3 bases and J lost 0 bases. The CDR3 DNA follows: TGTGCCAGCTCACCCCTAGCGGGAGGGAGCACAGATACGCAGTATTTT. Its translation is CASSPLAGGSTDTQYF.

The chain joins TRBV4-2 to TRBJ2-1; 7 nucleotides line up with TRBD2. CDR1 is LGHNA and CDR2 is YNFKEQ in the germline V gene. CDR3 length: 22 residues. Trimming at V came to 3 bases and at J to 0 bases, leaving 23 bases not matched to a gene. CDR3 in amino acids: CASSHPKGRESPFQPSYNEQFF. DNA for the CDR3: TGTGCCAGCAGCCACCCAAAAGGGCGGGAGTCCCCCTTCCAACCCTCCTACAATGAGCAGTTCTTC.

This clone has a single count. The chain uses TRBV7-9 and TRBJ2-7; TRBD2 agrees at 13 bases. This CDR3 is 15 amino acids long. CDR1 and CDR2 from the germline V gene are SEHNR and FQNEAQ (reference sequence). Trimming removed 5 bases from V and 4 bases from J; junction bases left unmatched: 5. The chain's CDR3 is CASSDRLAGGYEQYF. The CDR3 region has the DNA TGTGCCAGCAGCGACCGACTAGCGGGAGGTTACGAGCAGTACTTC.

The J gene is TRBJ2-7, the V gene TRBV10-3; D unclear. CDR3 size: 16 residues. V was shortened by 3 bases and J by 4 bases, with 19 bases between the two germline ends. Looked up from germline, CDR1 is ENHRY and CDR2 is SYGVKD. The CDR3 is CAISDAQIGVRYEQYF. CDR3 nucleotides: TGTGCCATCAGTGACGCTCAGATTGGAGTTCGTTACGAGCAGTACTTC.

V gene TRBV7-6 combines with J gene TRBJ1-1; possible D gene TRBD1, 5 bases. This CDR3 spans 13 amino acids. Looked up from germline, CDR1 is SGHVS and CDR2 is FNYEAQ. Trimming stripped 11 bases from V and 0 bases from J, with 13 bases between. This chain's CDR3 is CAVGRTVNTEAFF. CDR3 DNA: TGTGCCGTGGGGCGTACGGTGAACACTGAAGCTTTCTTT.

The rearrangement joins TRBV5-1 to TRBJ2-1, with D unresolved. The CDR3 spans 13 residues. CDR1 is SGHRS, CDR2 YFSETQ, per germline. The V gene lost 0 bases and the J gene lost 7 bases, with 8 bases spanning the gap. The CDR3 loop reads CASSLAGSNEQFF. CDR3 nucleotides: TGCGCCAGCAGCTTGGCGGGCTCAAATGAGCAGTTCTTC. Using reference TRBV5-1 and TRBJ2-1 for the parts outside the CDR3, the full variable domain is KAGVTQTPRYLIKTRGQQVTLSCSPISGHRSVSWYQQTPGQGLQFLFEYFSETQRNKGNFPGRFSGRQFSNSRSEMNVSTLELGDSALYLCASSLAGSNEQFFGPGTRLTVL.

This clone was counted a single time. The chain recombines TRBV5-1 with TRBJ1-2; 8 nucleotides align to TRBD1. Germline lookup yields CDR1 SGHRS and CDR2 YFSETQ. With V trimmed by 4 bases and J by 0 bases, 11 bases remained unmatched. This CDR3 contains 17 residues. In DNA, the CDR3 is TGCGCCAGCAGCCTGGGACAGGCAAGCCCCTCTAACTATGGCTACACCTTC. Protein sequence: CASSLGQASPSNYGYTF.

This clone was detected once. The V and J genes are TRBV7-8 and TRBJ2-3; D uncertain. V lost 4 bases to trimming and J lost 2 bases, with 10 bases between them. Germline V gene lookup returns CDR1 SGHVS and CDR2 FQNEAQ. This CDR3 is 14 amino acids long. In DNA form, the CDR3 reads TGTGCCAGCAGCTATGGACCCTACACAGATACGCAGTATTTT. Translation gives CASSYGPYTDTQYF.

This clone has just a few counts. The V gene is TRBV6-5, the J gene TRBJ2-1; D assignment may be TRBD1 or TRBD2 (5 bases each). Germline loops: CDR1 MNHEY, CDR2 SVGAGI. This CDR3 has 12 residues. Trimming removed 6 bases at V and 6 bases at J, with 9 bases between. CDR3 in amino acids: CASSRGANEQFF. The CDR3 DNA follows: TGTGCCAGCAGCCGAGGGGCCAATGAGCAGTTCTTC.

The V and J genes are TRBV9 and TRBJ1-1; TRBD1 matches at 8 bases. The CDR3 sequence is 15 residues long. Germline CDR1 and CDR2: SGDLS and YYNGEE. The V segment lost 4 bases and the J segment 1 base; nucleotides outside the gene matches: 6. CDR3 region: CASSSQGQGNTEAFF. The CDR3 coding sequence is TGTGCCAGCAGCTCTCAAGGACAGGGGAACACTGAAGCTTTCTTT. Using reference TRBV9 and TRBJ1-1 for the parts outside the CDR3, the full variable domain is DSGVTQTPKHLITATGQRVTLRCSPRSGDLSVYWYQQSLDQGLQFLIQYYNGEERAKGNILERFSAQQFPDLHSELNLSSLELGDSALYFCASSSQGQGNTEAFFGQGTRLTVV.

This clone has only one observation. The genes are TRBV5-6 and TRBJ2-7; D might be TRBD2 (6 bases). Between the trimmed V and J ends, which lost 2 bases and 2 bases, there was a span of 11 bases. The germline V gene has CDR1 SGHDT and CDR2 YYEEEE. The CDR3 loop spans 14 amino acids. The CDR3 here is CASSFRGGAYEQYF. CDR3 coding DNA: TGTGCCAGCAGCTTTAGAGGAGGGGCCTACGAGCAGTACTTC.

V is TRBV28 and J is TRBJ1-3, with D hard to call. The CDR3 consists of 16 residues. V was cut by 5 bases and J by 0 bases, with 14 bases left in between. In germline, CDR1 is MDHEN, CDR2 SYDVKM. CDR3 in amino acids: CASSDLAPSSGNTIYF. CDR3 nucleotide sequence: TGTGCCAGCAGTGATCTAGCCCCGAGCTCTGGAAACACCATATATTTT.

The chain employs TRBV28 and TRBJ1-5; no definite D call. CDR3 length equals 13 residues. The ends were cut back, 3 bases at V and 5 bases at J, with 8 bases in the middle. Germline-derived CDR1 and CDR2 are MDHEN and SYDVKM. The CDR3 loop reads CASSLDGYQPQHF. The CDR3 DNA sequence: TGTGCCAGCAGTTTGGACGGGTATCAGCCCCAGCATTTT.

The genes are TRBV25-1 and TRBJ1-1; D remains ambiguous. Germline V gives CDR1 MGHDK, CDR2 SYGVNS. The CDR3 runs 14 residues. Trimming removed 0 bases from V and 10 bases from J, with 15 bases in between. This CDR3 reads CASSEYRTALAAFF. The CDR3 coding sequence is TGTGCCAGCAGTGAATATAGAACAGCACTAGCAGCTTTCTTT. Full variable domain (remainder filled in from reference TRBV25-1 and TRBJ1-1): EADIYQTPRYLVIGTGKKITLECSQTMGHDKMYWYQQDPGMELHLIHYSYGVNSTEKGDLSSESTVSRIRTEHFPLTLESARPSHTSQYLCASSEYRTALAAFFGQGTRLTVV.

This clone showed up just a few times. This chain links TRBV5-5 with TRBJ1-5, with 8 positions matching TRBD1. The germline CDR1 and CDR2 sequences are SGHKS and YYEKEE (reference sequence). CDR3 size: 15 residues. Trimming took 0 bases from V and 1 from J; bases not matched to a gene: 0. CDR3 residues: CASSLGQGSNQPQHF. CDR3 bases: TGTGCCAGCAGCTTGGGACAGGGGAGCAATCAGCCCCAGCATTTT.

The chain carries TRBV5-1 and TRBJ2-5, with TRBD2 matching 8 bases. This CDR3 has 13 amino acids. After removal of 4 bases from V and 5 bases from J, the junction contained 4 bases not matched to a gene. Germline CDR1 reads SGHRS; CDR2 reads YFSETQ. CDR3 coding DNA: TGCGCCAGCAGCAGGGGACTAGGGGAGACCCAGTACTTC. Translating gives CASSRGLGETQYF.

A few counts support this clone. The rearrangement uses TRBV4-2 and TRBJ1-2; no firm D call. CDR1 and CDR2 from the germline V gene are LGHNA and YNFKEQ. V lost 3 bases and J 3 bases, leaving 8 bases between the germline ends. This CDR3 spans 13 amino acids. The CDR3 sequence is CASSQAMYYGYTF. The CDR3, as DNA: TGTGCCAGCAGCCAGGCGATGTACTATGGCTACACCTTC.

This clone appeared a few times. The rearrangement uses TRBV9 and TRBJ2-7; D may be TRBD2 (5 bases). CDR3 length equals 16 residues. V lost 4 bases and J lost 6, with 23 bases in between. CDR1 is SGDLS, CDR2 YYNGEE, per germline. The CDR3 coding sequence is TGTGCCAGCAGCCCGCACTTAGGCGCGGGCGCTCGCGAGCAGTACTTC. Protein product: CASSPHLGAGAREQYF.

In nucleotides, the CDR3 is TGTGCCAGCAGCCGCGAAGGTGGGGGATACAATGAGCAGTTCTTC. Amino acids: CASSREGGGYNEQFF. The chain employs TRBV6-4 and TRBJ2-1, with D perhaps matching TRBD1 or TRBD2 (5 bases each). The CDR3 has 15 residues. The V and J ends lost 6 bases and 4 bases respectively, with 16 bases between them. Germline values: CDR1 MRHNA, CDR2 SNTAGT.

V and J are TRBV2 and TRBJ2-2, with D perhaps matching TRBD2 (6 bases). Trimming shortened V by 6 bases and J by 4 bases, and 12 bases separated the two germline ends. The CDR3 contains 14 residues. The germline V gene encodes CDR1 SNHLY and CDR2 FYNNEI. The CDR3 sequence: CASRGHSGTGELFF. The CDR3 coding sequence is TGTGCCAGCAGGGGGCATAGCGGCACCGGGGAGCTGTTTTTT.

Concerning this clone: The germline gene is not matched at one end of the junction; a read error may be the cause. This chain uses TRBV7-7 with TRBJ1-4, with 9 bases aligning to TRBD1. Germline V gene lookup returns CDR1 SSHAT and CDR2 FNYEAQ (reference sequence). CDR3 length equals 14 residues. The CDR3 bases are TGTGCTAGCAGCCCGGGACAGGGTAATGAAAAACTGTTTTTT. Translating gives CASSPGQGNEKLFF.